This TCR beta chain was observed in a study of a mutant IDH1 vaccine in newly diagnosed glioma. Study as a whole: Investigators started vaccination 4-6 weeks after radiotherapy alone, or with temozolomide cycles.

Of note for this clone: Its matching antigen is unknown.

This sample's time point: week 35, safety follow-up. Every vaccine dose comprised 300 ug of mutant IDH1 20-mer peptide plus topical imiquimod. Generated by immunoSEQ multiplex PCR, the TCRdb table keeps only in-frame clones and is missing some. The profile shows around 69,000 clones, about 87% of them singletons. The V gene lost 3 bases and the J gene lost 7 bases, with 19 bases spanning the gap. The CDR3 sequence is 16 residues long. Germline loops: CDR1 SGHTA, CDR2 FQGNSA. The chain employs TRBV7-2 and TRBJ2-1; possibly TRBD2 for D (7 bases). Sequencing was performed on PBMCs, taken from a glioma patient whose treatment included an IDH1 peptide vaccine. The TCR comes from a man aged 25-45 years with glioma. This chain's CDR3 is CASSFSRGALGNEQFF. CDR3 nucleotide sequence: TGTGCCAGCAGCTTCTCTCGGGGGGCCCTTGGGAATGAGCAGTTCTTC. Looking up the rest from reference TRBV7-2 and TRBJ2-1 gives the full variable domain: GAGVSQSPSNKVTEKGKDVELRCDPISGHTALYWYRQSLGQGLEFLIYFQGNSAPDKSGLPSDRFSAERTGGSVSTLTIQRTQQEDSAVYLCASSFSRGALGNEQFFGPGTRLTVL.